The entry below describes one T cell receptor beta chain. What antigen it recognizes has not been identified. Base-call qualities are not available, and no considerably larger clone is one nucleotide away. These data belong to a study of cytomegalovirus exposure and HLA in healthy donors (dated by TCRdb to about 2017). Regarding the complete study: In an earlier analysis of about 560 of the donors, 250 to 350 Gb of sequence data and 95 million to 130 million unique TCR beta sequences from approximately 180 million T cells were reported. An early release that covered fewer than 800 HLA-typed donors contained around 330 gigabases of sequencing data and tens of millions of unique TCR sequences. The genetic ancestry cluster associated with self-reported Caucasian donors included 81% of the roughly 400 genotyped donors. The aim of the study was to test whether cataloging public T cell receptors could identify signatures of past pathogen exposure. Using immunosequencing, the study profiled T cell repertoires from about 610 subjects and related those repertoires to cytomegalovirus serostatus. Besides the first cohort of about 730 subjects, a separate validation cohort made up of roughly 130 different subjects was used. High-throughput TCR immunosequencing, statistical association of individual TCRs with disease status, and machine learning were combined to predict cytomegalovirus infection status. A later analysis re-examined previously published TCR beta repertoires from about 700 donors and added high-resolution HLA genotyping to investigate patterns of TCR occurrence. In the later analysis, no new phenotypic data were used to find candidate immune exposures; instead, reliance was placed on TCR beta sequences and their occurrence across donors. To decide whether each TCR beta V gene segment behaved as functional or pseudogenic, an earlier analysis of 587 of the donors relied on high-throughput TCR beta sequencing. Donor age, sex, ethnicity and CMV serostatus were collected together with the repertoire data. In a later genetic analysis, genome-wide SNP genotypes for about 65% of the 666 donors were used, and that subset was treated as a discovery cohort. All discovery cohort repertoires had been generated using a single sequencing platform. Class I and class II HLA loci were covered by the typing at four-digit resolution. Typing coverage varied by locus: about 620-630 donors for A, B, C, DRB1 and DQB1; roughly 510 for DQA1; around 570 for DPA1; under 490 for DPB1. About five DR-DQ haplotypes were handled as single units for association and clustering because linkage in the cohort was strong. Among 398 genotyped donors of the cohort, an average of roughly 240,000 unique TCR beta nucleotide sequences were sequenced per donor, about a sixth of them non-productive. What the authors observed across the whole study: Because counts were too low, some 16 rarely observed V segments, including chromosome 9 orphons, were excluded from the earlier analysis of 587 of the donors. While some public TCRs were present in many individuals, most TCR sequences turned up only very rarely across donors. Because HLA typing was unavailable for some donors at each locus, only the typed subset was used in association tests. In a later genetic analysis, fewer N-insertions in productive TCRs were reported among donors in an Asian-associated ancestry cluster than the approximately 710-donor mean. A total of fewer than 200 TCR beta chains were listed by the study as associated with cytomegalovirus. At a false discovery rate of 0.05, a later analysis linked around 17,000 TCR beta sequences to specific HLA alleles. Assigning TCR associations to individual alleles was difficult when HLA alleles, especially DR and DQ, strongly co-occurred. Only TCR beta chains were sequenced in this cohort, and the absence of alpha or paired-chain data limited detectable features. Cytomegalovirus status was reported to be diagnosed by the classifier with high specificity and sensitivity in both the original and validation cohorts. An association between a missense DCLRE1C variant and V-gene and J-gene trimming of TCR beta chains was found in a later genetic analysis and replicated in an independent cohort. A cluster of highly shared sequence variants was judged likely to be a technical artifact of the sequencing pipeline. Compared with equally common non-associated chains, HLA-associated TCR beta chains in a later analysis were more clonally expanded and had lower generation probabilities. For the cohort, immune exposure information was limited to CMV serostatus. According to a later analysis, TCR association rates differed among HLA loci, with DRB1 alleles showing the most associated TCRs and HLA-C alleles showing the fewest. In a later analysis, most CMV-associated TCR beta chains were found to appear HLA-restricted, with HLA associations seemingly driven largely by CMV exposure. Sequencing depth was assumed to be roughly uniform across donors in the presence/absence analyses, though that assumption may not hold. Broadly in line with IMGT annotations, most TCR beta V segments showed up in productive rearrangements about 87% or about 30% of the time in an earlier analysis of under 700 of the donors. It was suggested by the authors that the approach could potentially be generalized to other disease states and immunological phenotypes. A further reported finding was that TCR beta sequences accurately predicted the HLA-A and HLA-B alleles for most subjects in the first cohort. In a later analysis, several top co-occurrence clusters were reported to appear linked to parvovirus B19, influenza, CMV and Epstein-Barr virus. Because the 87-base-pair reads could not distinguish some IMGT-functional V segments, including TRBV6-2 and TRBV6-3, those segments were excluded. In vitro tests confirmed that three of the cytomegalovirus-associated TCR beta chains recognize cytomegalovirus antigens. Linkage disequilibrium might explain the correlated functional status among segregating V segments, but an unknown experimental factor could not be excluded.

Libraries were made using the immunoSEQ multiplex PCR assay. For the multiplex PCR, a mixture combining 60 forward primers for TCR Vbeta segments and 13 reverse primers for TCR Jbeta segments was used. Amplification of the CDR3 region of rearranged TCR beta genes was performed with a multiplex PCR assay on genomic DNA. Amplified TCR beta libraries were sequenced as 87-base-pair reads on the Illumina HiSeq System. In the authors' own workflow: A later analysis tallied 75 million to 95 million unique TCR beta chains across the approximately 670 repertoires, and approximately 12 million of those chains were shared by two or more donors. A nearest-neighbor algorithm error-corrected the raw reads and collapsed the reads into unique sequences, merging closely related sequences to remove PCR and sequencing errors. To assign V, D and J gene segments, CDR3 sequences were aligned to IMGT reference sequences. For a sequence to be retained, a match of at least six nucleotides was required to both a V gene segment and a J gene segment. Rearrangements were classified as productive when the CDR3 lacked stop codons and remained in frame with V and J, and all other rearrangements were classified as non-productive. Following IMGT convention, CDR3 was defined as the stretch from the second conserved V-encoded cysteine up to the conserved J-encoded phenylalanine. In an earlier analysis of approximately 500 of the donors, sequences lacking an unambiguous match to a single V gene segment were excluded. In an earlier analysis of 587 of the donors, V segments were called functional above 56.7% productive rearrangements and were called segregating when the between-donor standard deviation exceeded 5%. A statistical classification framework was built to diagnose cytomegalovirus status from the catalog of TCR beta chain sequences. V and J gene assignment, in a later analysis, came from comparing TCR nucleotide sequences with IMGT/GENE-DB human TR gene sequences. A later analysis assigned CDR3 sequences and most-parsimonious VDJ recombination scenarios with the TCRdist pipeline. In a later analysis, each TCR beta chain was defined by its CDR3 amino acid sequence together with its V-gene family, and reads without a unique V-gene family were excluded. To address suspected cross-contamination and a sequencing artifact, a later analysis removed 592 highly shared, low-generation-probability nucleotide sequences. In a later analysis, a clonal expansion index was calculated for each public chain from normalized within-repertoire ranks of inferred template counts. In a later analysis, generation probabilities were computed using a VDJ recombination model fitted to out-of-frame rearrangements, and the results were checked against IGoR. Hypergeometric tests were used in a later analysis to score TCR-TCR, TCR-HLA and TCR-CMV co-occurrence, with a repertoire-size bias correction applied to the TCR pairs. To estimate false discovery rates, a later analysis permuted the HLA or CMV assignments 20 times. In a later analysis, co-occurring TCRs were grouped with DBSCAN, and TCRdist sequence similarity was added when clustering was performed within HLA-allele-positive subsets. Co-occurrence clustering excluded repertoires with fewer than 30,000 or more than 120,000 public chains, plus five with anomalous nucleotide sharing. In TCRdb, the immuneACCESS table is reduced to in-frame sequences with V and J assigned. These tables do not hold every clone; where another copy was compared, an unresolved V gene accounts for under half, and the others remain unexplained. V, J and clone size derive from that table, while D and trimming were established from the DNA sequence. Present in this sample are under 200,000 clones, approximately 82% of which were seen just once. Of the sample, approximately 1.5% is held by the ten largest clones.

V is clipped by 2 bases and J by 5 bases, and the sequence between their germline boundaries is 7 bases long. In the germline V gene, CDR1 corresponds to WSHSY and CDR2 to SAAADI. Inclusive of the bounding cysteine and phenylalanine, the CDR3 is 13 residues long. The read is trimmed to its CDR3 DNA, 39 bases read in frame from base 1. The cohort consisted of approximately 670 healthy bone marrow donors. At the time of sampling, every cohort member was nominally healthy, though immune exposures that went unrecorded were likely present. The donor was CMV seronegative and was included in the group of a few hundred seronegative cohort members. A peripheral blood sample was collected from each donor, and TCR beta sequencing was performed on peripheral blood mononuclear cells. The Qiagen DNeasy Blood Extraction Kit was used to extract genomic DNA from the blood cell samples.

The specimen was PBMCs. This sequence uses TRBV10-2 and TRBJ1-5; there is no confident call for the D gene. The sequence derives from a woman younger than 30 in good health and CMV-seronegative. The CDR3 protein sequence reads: CASSEPGDQPQHF. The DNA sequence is TGCGCCAGCAGTGAGCCCGGGGATCAGCCCCAGCATTTT.